This paragraph covers one T cell receptor beta chain sequence. Its target is unknown. At the deep level, the assay was run. The input for sorted-subset replicate PCRs was around 200 ng DNA, tens of thousands of T cell genomes. The table came from immunoSEQ multiplex PCR; TCRdb's copy has only in-frame clones and leaves some out. The table includes some 650,000 clones, 97% detected once. The sample belongs to a study of shared clonotypes between healthy human individuals. Across the study: Donors had three CD4 naive, three CD4 memory, two CD8 naive and one CD8 memory plate apiece. Findings and caveats of the study: Large depth notwithstanding, sorted-subset sequencing proved incomplete by rarefaction.

Germline V lookup: CDR1 SGHAT, CDR2 FQNNGV. CDR3 length: 11 amino acids. V lost 2 bases, J lost 6 bases, and 5 bases lay in between. This rearrangement joins TRBV11-2 to TRBJ2-7; no definite D call. The sequenced sample consisted of naive CD4+ T cells sorted from blood. Subset given: CD45RA+ positively selected. The TCR comes from a woman between 25 and 40 years old in good health. The CDR3 region has the DNA TGTGCCAGCAGCTTATGGAGCGAGCAGTACTTC. Translating it yields CASSLWSEQYF. Supplemented by reference TRBV11-2 and TRBJ2-7, the full variable domain reads EAGVAQSPRYKIIEKRQSVAFWCNPISGHATLYWYQQILGQGPKLLIQFQNNGVVDDSQLPKDRFSAERLKGVDSTLKIQPAKLEDSAVYLCASSLWSEQYFGPGTRLTVT.